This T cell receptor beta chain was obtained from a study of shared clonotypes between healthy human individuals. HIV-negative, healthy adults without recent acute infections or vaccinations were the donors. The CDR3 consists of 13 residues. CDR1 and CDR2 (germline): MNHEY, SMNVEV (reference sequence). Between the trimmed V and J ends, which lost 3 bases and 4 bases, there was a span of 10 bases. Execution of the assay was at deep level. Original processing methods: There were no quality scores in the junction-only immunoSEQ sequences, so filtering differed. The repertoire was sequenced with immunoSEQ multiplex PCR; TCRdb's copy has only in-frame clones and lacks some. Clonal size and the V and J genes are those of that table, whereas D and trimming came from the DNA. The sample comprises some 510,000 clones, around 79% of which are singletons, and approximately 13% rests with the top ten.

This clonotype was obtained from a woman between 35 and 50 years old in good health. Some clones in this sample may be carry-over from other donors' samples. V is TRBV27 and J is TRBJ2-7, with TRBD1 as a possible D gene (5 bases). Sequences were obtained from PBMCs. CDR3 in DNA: TGTGCCAGCAGTTTCGCAGGGTCGTACGAGCAGTACTTC. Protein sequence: CASSFAGSYEQYF.